This T cell receptor beta chain derives from a study of cytomegalovirus exposure and HLA in healthy donors. Study-level information: Earlier findings included more than 95 million unique TCR beta sequences obtained from 180 million or so T cells.

Regarding the study as a whole: Later work associated fewer than 20,000 TCR beta sequences with HLA alleles at 0.05 false discovery rate. Available immune exposure information was restricted to CMV serostatus only. Follow-up analysis seemed to connect common viral pathogens with several of the most significant clusters identified.

As to this clone: Its antigen is unknown.

This PCR relied on a set of 60 Vbeta primers and 13 Jbeta primers. Only in-frame clones appear in the TCRdb table, and some are missing; sequencing was by immunoSEQ multiplex PCR. The sample consists of 140,000 to 150,000 clones, 60% to 80% of them appearing once. The CDR3 has 13 residues. V was trimmed by 1 base and J by 5 bases, leaving 3 bases between them. Germline lookup yields CDR1 SGHAT and CDR2 FQNNGV. The TCR sequence derives from a male donor in good health and CMV-seronegative. Sequenced material: PBMCs. The chain is built from TRBV11-2 and TRBJ2-6; no clear D. The DNA for the CDR3 is TGTGCCAGCAGCTTAGGGCGGGCCAACGTCCTGACTTTC. Translation: CASSLGRANVLTF.